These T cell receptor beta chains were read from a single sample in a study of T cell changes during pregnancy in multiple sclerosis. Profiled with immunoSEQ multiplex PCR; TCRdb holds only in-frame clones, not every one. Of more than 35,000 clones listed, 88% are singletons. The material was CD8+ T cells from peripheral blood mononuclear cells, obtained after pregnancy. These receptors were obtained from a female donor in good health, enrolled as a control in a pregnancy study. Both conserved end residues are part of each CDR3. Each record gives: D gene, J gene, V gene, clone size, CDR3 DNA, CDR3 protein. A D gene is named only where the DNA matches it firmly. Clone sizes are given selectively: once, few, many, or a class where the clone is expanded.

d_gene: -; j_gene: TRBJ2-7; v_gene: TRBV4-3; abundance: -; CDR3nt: TGCGCCAGCAGCCCCGGACAAGAGGCCTACGAGCAGTACTTC; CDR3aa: CASSPGQEAYEQYF
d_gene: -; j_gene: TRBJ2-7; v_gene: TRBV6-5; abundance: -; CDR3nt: TGTGCCAGCAGTTACCTTCCAGACAGGCCCTACGAGCAGTACTTC; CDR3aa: CASSYLPDRPYEQYF
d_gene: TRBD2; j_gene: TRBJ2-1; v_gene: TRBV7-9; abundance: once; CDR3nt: TGTGCCAGCAGCGTCGGGACTACCTACAATGAGCAGTTCTTC; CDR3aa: CASSVGTTYNEQFF
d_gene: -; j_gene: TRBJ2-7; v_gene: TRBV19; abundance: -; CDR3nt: TGTGCCAGTACGCCTACCGGGACCTACGAGCAGTACTTC; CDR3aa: CASTPTGTYEQYF
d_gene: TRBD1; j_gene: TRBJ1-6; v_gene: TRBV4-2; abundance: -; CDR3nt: TGTGCCAGCAGCGCCCAGGGACAGAGCTCCTATAATTCACCCCTCCACTTT; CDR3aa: CASSAQGQSSYNSPLHF
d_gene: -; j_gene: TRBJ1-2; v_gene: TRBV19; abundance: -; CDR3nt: TGTGCCAGTGGCCCCAATAGCTCATCCTATGGCTACACCTTC; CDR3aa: CASGPNSSSYGYTF
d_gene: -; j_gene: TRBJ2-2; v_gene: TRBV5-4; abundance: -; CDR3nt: TGTGCCAGCAGCTTACAGGGAAGGGAGCTGTTTTTT; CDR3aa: CASSLQGRELFF
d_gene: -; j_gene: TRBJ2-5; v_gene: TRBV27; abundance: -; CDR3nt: TGTGCCAGCAGTCCGTCAGGGGACGGGCAGTACTTC; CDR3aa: CASSPSGDGQYF
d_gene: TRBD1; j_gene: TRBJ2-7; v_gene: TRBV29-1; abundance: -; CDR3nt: TGCAGCGTGAAGACAGGGCCTCTCTACGAGCAGTACTTC; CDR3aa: CSVKTGPLYEQYF
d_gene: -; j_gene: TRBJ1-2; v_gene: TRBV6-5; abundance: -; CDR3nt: TGTGCCAGCAGCCTAACTCGGAACTATGGCTACACCTTC; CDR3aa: CASSLTRNYGYTF
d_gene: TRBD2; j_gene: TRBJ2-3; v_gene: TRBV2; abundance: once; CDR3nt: TGTGCCAGCAGTGACGAACTAGCGGGGGGCCCGGTCACAGATACGCAGTATTTT; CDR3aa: CASSDELAGGPVTDTQYF
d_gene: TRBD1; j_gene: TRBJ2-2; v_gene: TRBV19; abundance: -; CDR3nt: TGTGCCAGTAGTAGGGACAGTAGCACCGGGGAGCTGTTTTTT; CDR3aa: CASSRDSSTGELFF
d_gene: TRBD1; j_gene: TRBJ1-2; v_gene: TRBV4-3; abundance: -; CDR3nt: TGCGCCAGCAGCCAAGAAGTTTGGGATCCCCGGGGGACAGGGGACTTCTATGGCTACACCTTC; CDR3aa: CASSQEVWDPRGTGDFYGYTF
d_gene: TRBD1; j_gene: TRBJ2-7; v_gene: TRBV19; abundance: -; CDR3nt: TGTGCCAGTAGTCCGGGACAGGGACCCTACGAGCAGTACTTC; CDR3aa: CASSPGQGPYEQYF
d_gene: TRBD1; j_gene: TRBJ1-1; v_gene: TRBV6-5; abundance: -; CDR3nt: TGTGCCAGCAGTTACTCGAGTGACAGGGGAGGAATTGAAGCTTTCTTT; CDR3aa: CASSYSSDRGGIEAFF
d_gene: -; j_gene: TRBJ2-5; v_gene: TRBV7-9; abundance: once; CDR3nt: TGTGCCAGCAGCCTAGGGCCCTCCCAAGAGACCCAGTACTTC; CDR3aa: CASSLGPSQETQYF
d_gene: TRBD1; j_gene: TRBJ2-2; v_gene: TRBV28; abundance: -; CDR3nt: TGTGCCAGCAGCCGACAGGGTGAAAACACCGGGGAGCTGTTTTTT; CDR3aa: CASSRQGENTGELFF
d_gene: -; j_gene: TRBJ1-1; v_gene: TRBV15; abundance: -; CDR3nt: TGTGCCACCAGCAGATACAGTGAAGCTTTCTTT; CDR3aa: CATSRYSEAFF
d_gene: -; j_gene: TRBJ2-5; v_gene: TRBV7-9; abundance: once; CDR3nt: TGTGCCAGCAGCCAGGCGGAGACCCAGTACTTC; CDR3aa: CASSQAETQYF
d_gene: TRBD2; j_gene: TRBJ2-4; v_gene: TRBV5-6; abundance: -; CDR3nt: TGTGCCAGCAGCCCGGGGGGTCAAGGGGTTAAAAACATTCAGTACTTC; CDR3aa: CASSPGGQGVKNIQYF
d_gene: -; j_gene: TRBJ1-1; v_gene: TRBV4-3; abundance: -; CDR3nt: TGCGCCAGCAGCGGGCCGGCGGGAACTGAAGCTTTCTTT; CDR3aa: CASSGPAGTEAFF
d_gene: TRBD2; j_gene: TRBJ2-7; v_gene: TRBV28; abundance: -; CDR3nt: TGTGCCAGCAGCCCGACGTGGGGGGGGTTAGTGGTCGAGCAGTACTTC; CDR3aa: CASSPTWGGLVVEQYF
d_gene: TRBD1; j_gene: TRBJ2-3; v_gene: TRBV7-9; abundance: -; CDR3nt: TGTGCCAGCAGCCCGGACAGGGTGTCCGATACGCAGTATTTT; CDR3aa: CASSPDRVSDTQYF
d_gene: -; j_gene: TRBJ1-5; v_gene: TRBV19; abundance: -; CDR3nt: TGTGCCAGTAGTATAGGACCAGGGATGAACCAGCCCCAGCATTTT; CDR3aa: CASSIGPGMNQPQHF
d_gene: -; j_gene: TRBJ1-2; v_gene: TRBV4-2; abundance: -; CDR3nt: TGTGCCAGCAGCCAAGATTCAGGGGCGTACTATGGCTACACCTTC; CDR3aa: CASSQDSGAYYGYTF
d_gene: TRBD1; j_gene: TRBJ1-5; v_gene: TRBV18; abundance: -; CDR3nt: TGTGCCAGCTCACCCACAGGGGCGGGTGAGCCCCAGCATTTT; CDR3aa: CASSPTGAGEPQHF
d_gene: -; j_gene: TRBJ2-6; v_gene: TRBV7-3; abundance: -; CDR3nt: TGTGCCAGCAGCTTAATAAGGGGATCTGGGGCCAACGTCCTGACTTTC; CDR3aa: CASSLIRGSGANVLTF
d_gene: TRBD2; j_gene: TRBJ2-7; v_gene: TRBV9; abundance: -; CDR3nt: TGTGCCAGCACACTTTCTGCTAGCGGCGCCTACGAGCAGTACTTC; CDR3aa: CASTLSASGAYEQYF
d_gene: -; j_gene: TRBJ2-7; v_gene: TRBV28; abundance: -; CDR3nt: TGTGCCAGCTTGGAGCTTAGGGCAGGGTCCCTATACGAGCAGTACTTC; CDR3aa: CASLELRAGSLYEQYF
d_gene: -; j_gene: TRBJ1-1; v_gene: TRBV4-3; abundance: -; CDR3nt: TGCGCCAGCAGCCAAGATGTAGAAACTGAAGCTTTCTTT; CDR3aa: CASSQDVETEAFF
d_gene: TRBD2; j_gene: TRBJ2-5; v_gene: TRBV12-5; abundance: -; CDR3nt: TGTGCTAGTGGTTCCGGGGGGGCCGAAGAGACCCAGTACTTC; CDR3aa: CASGSGGAEETQYF
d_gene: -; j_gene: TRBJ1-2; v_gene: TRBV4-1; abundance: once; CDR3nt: TGCGCCAGCAGCCAAGATGAAAGGGGAAACTATGGCTACACCTTC; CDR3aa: CASSQDERGNYGYTF
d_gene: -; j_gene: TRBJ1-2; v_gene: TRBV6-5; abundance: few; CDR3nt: TGTGCCAGCAGTTACTCAGACAGGCCCCTTTATGGCTACACCTTC; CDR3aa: CASSYSDRPLYGYTF